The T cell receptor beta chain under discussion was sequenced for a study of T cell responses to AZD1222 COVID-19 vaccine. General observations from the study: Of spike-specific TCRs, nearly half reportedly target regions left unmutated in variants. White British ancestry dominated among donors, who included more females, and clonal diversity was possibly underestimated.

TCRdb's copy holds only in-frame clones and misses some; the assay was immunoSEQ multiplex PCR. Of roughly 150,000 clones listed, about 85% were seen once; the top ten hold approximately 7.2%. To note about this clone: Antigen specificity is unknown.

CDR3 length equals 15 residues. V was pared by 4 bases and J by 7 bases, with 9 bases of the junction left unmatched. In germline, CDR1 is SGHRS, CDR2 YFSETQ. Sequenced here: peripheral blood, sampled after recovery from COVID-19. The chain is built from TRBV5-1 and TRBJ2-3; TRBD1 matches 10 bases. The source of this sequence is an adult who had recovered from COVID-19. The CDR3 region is CASSPGTGEGNTQYF. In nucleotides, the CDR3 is TGCGCCAGCAGCCCGGGGACAGGGGAGGGGAATACGCAGTATTTT. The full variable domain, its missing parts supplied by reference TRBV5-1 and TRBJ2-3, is KAGVTQTPRYLIKTRGQQVTLSCSPISGHRSVSWYQQTPGQGLQFLFEYFSETQRNKGNFPGRFSGRQFSNSRSEMNVSTLELGDSALYLCASSPGTGEGNTQYFGPGTRLTVL.